The 21 T cell receptor beta chains in this list originate from one sample, sequenced in a study of T cells in narcolepsy. Data came from immunoSEQ multiplex PCR; TCRdb stores just in-frame clones and leaves some out. Of tens of thousands of clones listed, roughly three quarters are singletons. The sample was memory (CD45RA-) CD4+ T cells from blood. These receptors were obtained from a human donor in good health.

This chain connects TRBV10-2 to TRBJ2-2; D gene ambiguous. The CDR3 loop spans 14 amino acids. V was shortened by 8 bases and J by 0 bases, with 10 bases between the two germline ends. CDR1 and CDR2 (germline): WSHSY, SAAADI. As DNA, the CDR3 is TGCGCCAGCTGGCTAGGAGCGAACACCGGGGAGCTGTTTTTT. This translates into CASWLGANTGELFF.

The rearrangement uses TRBV5-6 and TRBJ1-3, with D perhaps matching TRBD1 (6 bases). The CDR3 covers 14 residues. Germline values: CDR1 SGHDT, CDR2 YYEEEE. The V gene lost 1 base and the J gene lost 4 bases, with 9 bases spanning the gap. CDR3 residues: CASSLSGAGNTIYF. The CDR3 DNA sequence: TGTGCCAGCAGCTTGTCAGGGGCAGGAAACACCATATATTTT.

CDR3 DNA sequence: TGTGCCAGCACAAGAGGGCAGGGAGGCCTCACCGGGGAGCTGTTTTTT. Residues: CASTRGQGGLTGELFF. The rearrangement links TRBV11-3 to TRBJ2-2; weak D call: TRBD2 (6 bases). V lost 7 bases, J lost 4 bases, and 19 bases lay in between. Germline CDR1 SGHNT, CDR2 YENEEA. The CDR3 is made up of 16 amino acids. The full variable domain, completed using reference TRBV11-3 and TRBJ2-2, is EAGVVQSPRYKIIEKKQPVAFWCNPISGHNTLYWYLQNLGQGPELLIRYENEEAVDDSQLPKDRFSAERLKGVDSTLKIQPAELGDSAVYLCASTRGQGGLTGELFFGEGSRLTVL.

The table lists this clone with a few counts. V is TRBV5-4 and J is TRBJ2-3, with 12 bases that match TRBD2. The CDR3 length is 17 residues. Per germline, CDR1 SGHNT and CDR2 YYREEE (reference sequence). The ends lost 5 bases at V and 5 bases at J; junction bases unmatched: 12. DNA of the CDR3: TGTGCCAGCAGGATTAGGACTAGCGGGAAGACTGAAGATACGCAGTATTTT. This gives the protein CASRIRTSGKTEDTQYF.

This clone is a singleton in its sample. The rearrangement uses TRBV12-5 and TRBJ1-2, with D perhaps matching TRBD1 (5 bases). Germline loops: CDR1 LGHNT, CDR2 FRNRAP. V was cut by 5 bases and J by 5 bases, with 12 bases left in between. The CDR3 length is 13 residues. Here the CDR3 reads CASGPGTYYGYTF. The CDR3 DNA reads TGTGCTAGTGGTCCGGGGACGTATTATGGCTACACCTTC.

V usage is TRBV27 and J usage is TRBJ2-1; D may be TRBD1 (5 bases). There are 13 residues in the CDR3. The germline V and J ends were trimmed by 2 bases and 8 bases, with 10 bases remaining between them. The germline gives CDR1 MNHEY, CDR2 SMNVEV (reference sequence). CDR3 sequence: CASSLGARDEQFF. CDR3 in DNA: TGTGCCAGCAGTTTAGGGGCACGGGATGAGCAGTTCTTC.

This chain uses TRBV7-3 with TRBJ2-1; 11 bases map to TRBD1. V gave up 5 bases and J gave up 8 bases; unmatched junction bases: 11. This CDR3 has 16 residues. CDR1 SGHTA and CDR2 FQGTGA come from the germline V gene. Written as DNA, the CDR3 is TGTGCCAGCAGCACCGCCGGGACAGGGGGTCGCGATGAGCAGTTCTTC. Translating gives CASSTAGTGGRDEQFF.

The V and J genes are TRBV15 and TRBJ1-1; 8 bases map to TRBD1. From germline, CDR1 is LNHNV and CDR2 YYDKDF (reference sequence). V trimming: 1 base; J trimming: 4 bases; junction bases outside the gene matches: 11. The CDR3 has 17 residues. CDR3 residues: CATSRGGTGARATEAFF. Here the CDR3 DNA reads TGTGCCACCAGCAGAGGGGGGACAGGAGCCCGTGCCACTGAAGCTTTCTTT.

The chain is built from TRBV5-1 and TRBJ2-6; TRBD1 might be the D (6 bases). Germline V gene lookup returns CDR1 SGHRS and CDR2 YFSETQ. There are 19 residues in the CDR3. Trimming removed 0 bases from V and 1 base from J, with 17 bases in between. CDR3 DNA sequence: TGCGCCAGCAGCTTGGCAATTAGGACAGTTAGGTCTGGGGCCAACGTCCTGACTTTC. Translated, it gives CASSLAIRTVRSGANVLTF.

The V gene is TRBV29-1, the J gene TRBJ1-1; D gene ambiguous. Looked up from germline, CDR1 is SQVTM and CDR2 is ANQGSEA. V was pared by 4 bases and J by 4 bases, with 10 bases between. The CDR3 is 12 residues long. CDR3 nucleotide sequence: TGCAGCGTTGTCGGAGGCGGCACTGAAGCTTTCTTT. Translating gives CSVVGGGTEAFF. Full variable domain (rest looked up from reference TRBV29-1 and TRBJ1-1): SAVISQKPSRDICQRGTSLTIQCQVDSQVTMMFWYRQQPGQSLTLIATANQGSEATYESGFVIDKFPISRPNLTFSTLTVSNMSPEDSSIYLCSVVGGGTEAFFGQGTRLTVV.

J is TRBJ2-7 and V is TRBV11-3; 10 nucleotides align to TRBD2. This CDR3 is 14 amino acids long. CDR1 and CDR2 (germline): SGHNT, YENEEA. The V gene end was trimmed by 5 bases and the J gene end by 5 bases; junction bases not matched to a gene: 6. Here the CDR3 reads CASSPGLAENEQYF. DNA of the CDR3: TGTGCCAGCAGCCCCGGACTAGCGGAGAACGAGCAGTACTTC.

The chain employs TRBV18 and TRBJ1-5; 10 nucleotides align to TRBD1. This CDR3 is 15 amino acids long. V was pared by 6 bases and J by 7 bases, with 9 bases of the junction left unmatched. Germline lookup yields CDR1 KGHSH and CDR2 LQKENI. The CDR3 nucleotides read TGTGCCAGCTCCCTGGGGACAGGGGCTCGGCAGCCCCAGCATTTT. Its protein is CASSLGTGARQPQHF. The entire variable domain, with the rest obtained from reference TRBV18 and TRBJ1-5, is as follows: NAGVMQNPRHLVRRRGQEARLRCSPMKGHSHVYWYRQLPEEGLKFMVYLQKENIIDESGMPKERFSAEFPKEGPSILRIQQVVRGDSAAYFCASSLGTGARQPQHFGDGTRLSIL.

V usage is TRBV2 and J usage is TRBJ2-2, with unresolved D. The CDR3 is made up of 15 amino acids. V was shortened by 3 bases and J by 1 base, with 9 bases between the two germline ends. Germline lookup yields CDR1 SNHLY and CDR2 FYNNEI. CDR3 amino acids: CASSDRQRNTGELFF. The DNA of the CDR3 is TGTGCCAGCAGTGATCGGCAGAGGAACACCGGGGAGCTGTTTTTT.

The rearrangement joins TRBV5-6 to TRBJ1-5; D is unresolved. Germline V gene lookup returns CDR1 SGHDT and CDR2 YYEEEE. The CDR3 loop spans 15 amino acids. Deletions cut 0 bases from V and 2 bases from J, with 9 bases between. The CDR3 here is CASSLGGLGNQPQHF. CDR3 coding DNA: TGTGCCAGCAGCTTGGGGGGATTGGGCAATCAGCCCCAGCATTTT.

The chain recombines TRBV19 with TRBJ1-3; D not certain. Germline loops: CDR1 LNHDA, CDR2 SQIVND (reference sequence). The length of the CDR3 is 16 residues. Deletions cut 5 bases from V and 0 bases from J, with 14 bases between. CDR3 protein: CASSYSNPNSGNTIYF. As DNA, the CDR3 is TGTGCCAGTAGTTACAGTAACCCAAACTCTGGAAACACCATATATTTT.

CDR3 in DNA: TGTGCCAGCAGTGACCTTGGGACAGGGAACACTGAAGCTTTCTTT. Its protein is CASSDLGTGNTEAFF. This chain uses TRBV25-1 with TRBJ1-1, with 8 bases aligning to TRBD1. V was pared by 3 bases and J by 1 base, with 4 bases of the junction left unmatched. The germline gives CDR1 MGHDK, CDR2 SYGVNS. This CDR3 comprises 15 residues.

V gene TRBV5-1 combines with J gene TRBJ1-1; D not resolved. The germline CDR1 and CDR2 sequences are SGHRS and YFSETQ. The CDR3 loop spans 13 amino acids. V lost 0 bases and J 2 bases, leaving 5 bases between the germline ends. CDR3 sequence (DNA): TGCGCCAGCAGCTTGGAGGGTAACACTGAAGCTTTCTTT. It is translated as CASSLEGNTEAFF. The whole variable domain, filled in from reference TRBV5-1 and TRBJ1-1, reads KAGVTQTPRYLIKTRGQQVTLSCSPISGHRSVSWYQQTPGQGLQFLFEYFSETQRNKGNFPGRFSGRQFSNSRSEMNVSTLELGDSALYLCASSLEGNTEAFFGQGTRLTVV.

The chain is built from TRBV9 and TRBJ2-5; D may be TRBD1 (6 bases). The CDR3 is made up of 15 amino acids. CDR1 SGDLS and CDR2 YYNGEE come from the germline V gene. Trimming pared 2 bases from V and 1 base from J, leaving 12 bases between. The CDR3 here is CASSVGTGTQETQYF. CDR3 nucleotide sequence: TGTGCCAGCAGCGTCGGTACAGGGACCCAAGAGACCCAGTACTTC.

The chain recombines TRBV5-4 with TRBJ1-1; no clear D. Germline V CDR1 and CDR2: SGHNT, YYREEE (reference sequence). The CDR3 runs 11 residues. V shed 7 bases and J shed 0 bases, with 4 bases lying between them. The CDR3 reads CASSMNTEAFF. In DNA, the CDR3 is TGTGCCAGCTCAATGAACACTGAAGCTTTCTTT.

The rearrangement joins TRBV7-8 to TRBJ1-1; D gene uncertain. The length of the CDR3 is 13 residues. Looked up from germline, CDR1 is SGHVS and CDR2 is FQNEAQ. Deletions cut 5 bases from V and 4 bases from J, with 11 bases between. In nucleotides, the CDR3 is TGTGCCAGCAGCCAAGGGTGGGGCACTGAAGCTTTCTTT. Translation gives CASSQGWGTEAFF.

This clone was seen a few times. Here the CDR3 DNA reads TGTGCCAGCAGAGGACTAGCGGGATACACCGGGGAGCTGTTTTTT. Translating it yields CASRGLAGYTGELFF. This sequence joins TRBV9 and TRBJ2-2, with 12 bases identical to TRBD2. This CDR3 contains 15 residues. Looked up from germline, CDR1 is SGDLS and CDR2 is YYNGEE. J lost 3 bases, V lost 5 bases, and 2 bases had no gene match. Using reference TRBV9 and TRBJ2-2 for the parts outside the CDR3, the full variable domain is DSGVTQTPKHLITATGQRVTLRCSPRSGDLSVYWYQQSLDQGLQFLIQYYNGEERAKGNILERFSAQQFPDLHSELNLSSLELGDSALYFCASRGLAGYTGELFFGEGSRLTVL.